The next 6 T cell receptor beta chains were all read from a single sample in a study of shared clonotypes between healthy human individuals. TCRdb keeps only in-frame clones here, not all; method: immunoSEQ multiplex PCR. The sample includes approximately 940,000 clones, 76% of them seen just once. The sample comprised memory CD4+ T cells sorted from blood. Sample subset: CD45RA-negative fraction. The receptor set was obtained from a man aged 18-30 years in good health.

In regard to this clone: The sample holds other DNA sequences that translate to the same CDR3. The chain is built from TRBV6-1 and TRBJ2-3; D perhaps matches TRBD1 (5 bases). The V and J ends lost 2 bases and 0 bases respectively, with 9 bases between them. This CDR3 is built from 15 residues. CDR1 MNHNS and CDR2 SASEGT come from the germline V gene. The CDR3 sequence is CASSERGRSTDTQYF. The CDR3 DNA is TGTGCCAGCAGTGAAAGGGGCAGGAGCACAGATACGCAGTATTTT.

In regard to this clone: In the same sample, other DNA sequences code for this CDR3. The chain employs TRBV10-2 and TRBJ2-1; 7 bases align to TRBD1. Losses at the gene ends were 6 bases for V and 7 bases for J; bases not matched to a gene: 9. CDR1 and CDR2 (germline): WSHSY, SAAADI. There are 14 residues in the CDR3. The CDR3 DNA reads as TGCGCCAGCAGCCCGTCGGGCAGGGGGAATGAGCAGTTCTTC. Amino acid sequence: CASSPSGRGNEQFF.

This clone was seen only once. This sequence joins TRBV10-3 and TRBJ1-3; 10 bases line up with TRBD1. The CDR3 has 17 amino acids. After removal of 6 bases from V and 4 bases from J, the junction contained 12 bases not matched to a gene. Germline-derived CDR1 and CDR2 are ENHRY and SYGVKD. The CDR3 loop is CAIRATGGLVRGNTIYF. CDR3 DNA sequence: TGTGCCATCAGAGCGACAGGGGGCTTAGTTCGGGGAAACACCATATATTTT.

The sample holds one count of this clone. Distinct nucleotide sequences in the sample also encode this CDR3. V and J are TRBV18 and TRBJ2-5; D is undetermined. Trimming took off 6 bases at V and 5 bases at J, with 13 bases between the two ends. CDR3 length: 13 amino acids. Germline CDR1 reads KGHSH; CDR2 reads LQKENI. The DNA of the CDR3 is TGTGCCAGCTCTCTGGGCCCCCAGGAGACCCAGTACTTC. It yields the protein CASSLGPQETQYF.

To note about this clone: This CDR3 is also generated by other DNA sequences in the sample. The chain recombines TRBV5-1 with TRBJ2-7, with a possible D match to TRBD1 (6 bases). Germline-derived CDR1 and CDR2 are SGHRS and YFSETQ. CDR3 length: 15 amino acids. V was trimmed by 0 bases and J by 3 bases, leaving 13 bases between them. CDR3 residues: CASSLGGQGNYEQYF. In DNA, the CDR3 is TGCGCCAGCAGCTTGGGAGGCCAGGGGAACTACGAGCAGTACTTC. The complete variable domain, with remaining parts taken from reference TRBV5-1 and TRBJ2-7, reads KAGVTQTPRYLIKTRGQQVTLSCSPISGHRSVSWYQQTPGQGLQFLFEYFSETQRNKGNFPGRFSGRQFSNSRSEMNVSTLELGDSALYLCASSLGGQGNYEQYFGPGTRLTVT.

V usage is TRBV9 and J usage is TRBJ2-3, with 9 nucleotides matching TRBD2. From germline, CDR1 is SGDLS and CDR2 YYNGEE. V trimming: 3 bases; J trimming: 4 bases; junction bases outside the gene matches: 9. The CDR3 extends over 16 amino acids. The CDR3 loop is CASSAKLAGAADTQYF. The CDR3, as DNA: TGTGCCAGCAGCGCAAAATTAGCGGGAGCGGCAGATACGCAGTATTTT. The full variable domain, with the rest looked up from reference TRBV9 and TRBJ2-3, is DSGVTQTPKHLITATGQRVTLRCSPRSGDLSVYWYQQSLDQGLQFLIQYYNGEERAKGNILERFSAQQFPDLHSELNLSSLELGDSALYFCASSAKLAGAADTQYFGPGTRLTVL.